This T cell receptor (beta chain) emerged from a study of CD8 T cells in Susac syndrome. Notes on the study in general: That the number of individuals in its TCR sequencing and HLA analysis was relatively small was acknowledged by the study.

The CDR3 totals 15 residues. The V gene's germline CDR1 is SNHLY and CDR2 FYNNEI. The ends were cut back, 2 bases at V and 2 bases at J, with 10 bases in the middle. With respect to this clonotype: Its antigen is unknown.

About 0.5 to 1 ug RNA was reverse transcribed with random hexamers. By means of immunoSEQ multiplex PCR, TCR beta CDR3 spanning 54 Vbeta and 13 Jbeta underwent amplification. TCRdb processed the immunoSEQ multiplex PCR reads anew with MiXCR; each CDR3 protein has one entry. The sample gives some 100,000 distinct CDR3 sequences, 96% of which show up once; 0.09% to 0.1% is in the top ten. The T cells that were sequenced for TCR beta were CD8+ and CD4+ cells from blood. Controls were healthy donors chosen to match patients in age and sex. Sequencing was performed on CD4+ T cells from PBMCs. The source is a human donor in good health. The V and J genes are TRBV2 and TRBJ2-1, with TRBD1 as a possible D gene (5 bases). The CDR3 is CASSELDKAYNEQFF. The CDR3 bases are TGTGCCAGCAGTGAATTGGACAAAGCCTACAATGAGCAGTTCTTC. Looking up the rest from reference TRBV2 and TRBJ2-1 gives the full variable domain: EPEVTQTPSHQVTQMGQEVILRCVPISNHLYFYWYRQILGQKVEFLVSFYNNEISEKSEIFDDQFSVERPDGSNFTLKIRSTKLEDSAMYFCASSELDKAYNEQFFGPGTRLTVL.